This T cell receptor (beta chain) was documented in a study of T-cell memory formation after mild COVID-19. Overall study findings and caveats: CD4+ bias marked clones expanding day 15 to 37, unlike balanced contracting clones.

In TCRdb, the 5' RACE reads were re-called with MiXCR into one record per CDR3 protein. The sample gives 90,000 to 120,000 distinct CDR3 sequences, roughly an eighth of which show up once; less than 40% is in the top ten. This CDR3 contains 14 residues. V shed 2 bases and J 9 bases; nucleotides not matched to a gene: 7. CDR1 MNHEY and CDR2 SMNVEV come from the germline V gene (reference sequence). As concerns this clonotype: What it recognizes is unknown.

The sequenced material came from PBMCs or a T cell subset sorted from them (not recorded which). This chain joins TRBV27 and TRBJ2-7, with 10 bases lining up with TRBD1. This receptor was identified in a man younger than 30 who had mild COVID-19 (a few samples of this study predate the infection). Cell type and time point are not known. CDR3 loop: CASSLGTGASAQYF. Written as DNA, the CDR3 is TGTGCCAGCAGTTTAGGGACAGGGGCCTCCGCGCAGTACTTC.